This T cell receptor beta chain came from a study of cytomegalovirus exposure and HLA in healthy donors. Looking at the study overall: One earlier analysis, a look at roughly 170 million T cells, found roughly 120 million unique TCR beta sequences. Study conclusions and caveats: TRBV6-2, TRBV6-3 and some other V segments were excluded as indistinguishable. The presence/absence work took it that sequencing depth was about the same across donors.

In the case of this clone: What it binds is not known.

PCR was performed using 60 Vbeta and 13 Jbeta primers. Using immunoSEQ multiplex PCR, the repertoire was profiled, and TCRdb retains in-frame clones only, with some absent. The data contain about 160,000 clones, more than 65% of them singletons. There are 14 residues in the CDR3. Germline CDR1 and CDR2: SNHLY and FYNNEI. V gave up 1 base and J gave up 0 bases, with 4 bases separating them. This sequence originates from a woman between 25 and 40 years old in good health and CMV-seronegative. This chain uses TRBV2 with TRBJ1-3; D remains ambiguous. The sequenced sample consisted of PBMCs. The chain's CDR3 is CASSEGLSGNTIYF. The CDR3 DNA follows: TGTGCCAGCAGTGAAGGGCTCTCTGGAAACACCATATATTTT.